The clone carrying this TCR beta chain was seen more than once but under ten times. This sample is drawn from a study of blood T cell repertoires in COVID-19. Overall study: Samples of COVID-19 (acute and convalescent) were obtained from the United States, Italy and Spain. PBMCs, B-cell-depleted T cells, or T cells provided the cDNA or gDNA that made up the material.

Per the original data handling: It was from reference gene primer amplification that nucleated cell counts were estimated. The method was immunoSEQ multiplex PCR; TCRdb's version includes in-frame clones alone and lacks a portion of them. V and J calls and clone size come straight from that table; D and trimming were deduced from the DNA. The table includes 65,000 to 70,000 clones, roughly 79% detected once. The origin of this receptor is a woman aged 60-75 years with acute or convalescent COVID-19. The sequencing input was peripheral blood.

The CDR3 nucleotides are TGTGCCTGGAGTGAGGGGAACGAGCAGTACTTC. This codes for CAWSEGNEQYF. The V gene is TRBV30, the J gene TRBJ2-7; TRBD1 might be the D (5 bases). Trimming removed 1 base from V and 5 bases from J, with 6 bases in between. In germline, CDR1 is GTSNPN, CDR2 SVGIG (reference sequence). The CDR3 extends over 11 amino acids. The whole variable domain, remainder taken from reference TRBV30 and TRBJ2-7, is SQTIHQWPATLVQPVGSPLSLECTVEGTSNPNLYWYRQAAGRGLQLLFYSVGIGQISSEVPQNLSASRPQDRQFILSSKKLLLSDSGFYLCAWSEGNEQYFGPGTRLTVT.